One sample yielded the 31 T cell receptor beta chains listed below, sequenced in a study of shared clonotypes between healthy human individuals. The assay was immunoSEQ multiplex PCR, and TCRdb's table has in-frame clones only and misses some. The repertoire consists of about 2 million clones, with 90% to 95% occurring once and the leading ten covering 0.13%. Sequencing input: naive CD4+ T cells sorted from blood. Noted subset: CD45RA+ positively selected. These TCRs come from a man in his late teens or twenties in good health.

The chain links TRBV5-1 to TRBJ2-7; 10 positions agree with TRBD2. CDR1 is SGHRS and CDR2 is YFSETQ in the germline V gene. This CDR3 is 16 amino acids long. With 0 bases clipped from V and 4 bases from J, the junction kept 7 bases outside the gene matches. CDR3 nucleotide sequence: TGCGCCAGCAGCTTGGCCGTAGGACTAGCGGTATACGAGCAGTACTTC. It encodes CASSLAVGLAVYEQYF.

The chain is built from TRBV2 and TRBJ2-5, with D unresolved. Trimming removed 6 bases at V and 1 base at J, with 9 bases between. There are 13 residues in the CDR3. Germline V lookup: CDR1 SNHLY, CDR2 FYNNEI. The CDR3 sequence is CASSRPLQETQYF. The CDR3 nucleotides read TGTGCCAGCAGCCGACCACTCCAAGAGACCCAGTACTTC. The whole variable domain, filled in from reference TRBV2 and TRBJ2-5, reads EPEVTQTPSHQVTQMGQEVILRCVPISNHLYFYWYRQILGQKVEFLVSFYNNEISEKSEIFDDQFSVERPDGSNFTLKIRSTKLEDSAMYFCASSRPLQETQYFGPGTRLLVL.

The V and J genes are TRBV7-8 and TRBJ2-7; a weak D match, TRBD1 (7 bases). CDR1 SGHVS and CDR2 FQNEAQ come from the germline V gene. V shed 4 bases and J shed 4 bases, with 17 bases lying between them. The CDR3 length is 15 residues. CDR3 in amino acids: CASSSRQGGWYEQYF. The CDR3 DNA reads TGTGCCAGCAGCTCTAGACAGGGAGGATGGTACGAGCAGTACTTC.

Note on this clone: A much larger clone lies a single base off, so this may be a read error. V gene TRBV4-1 combines with J gene TRBJ1-5; tentative D call: TRBD1 (5 bases). The germline V and J ends were trimmed by 6 bases and 7 bases, with 13 bases remaining between them. Germline CDR1 and CDR2: MGHRA and YSYEKL. This CDR3 comprises 13 residues. The CDR3 bases are TGCGCCAGCAGTTCGACAGTCCTCCAGCCCCAGCATTTT. This gives the protein CASSSTVLQPQHF.

The V and J genes are TRBV7-9 and TRBJ1-3; D uncertain. V was cut by 2 bases and J by 4 bases, with 9 bases left in between. The CDR3 length is 14 residues. Germline V gene lookup returns CDR1 SEHNR and CDR2 FQNEAQ (reference sequence). In nucleotides, the CDR3 is TGTGCCAGCAGCTTATCCCTGGGCGGAAACACCATATATTTT. Protein product: CASSLSLGGNTIYF.

The chain carries TRBV30 and TRBJ2-1; TRBD1 matches at 7 bases. Germline assignment: CDR1 GTSNPN and CDR2 SVGIG (reference sequence). This CDR3 contains 13 residues. Trimming took 6 bases from V and 2 from J; bases not matched to a gene: 4. The CDR3 DNA reads TGTGCCTGCGGGACAGTTCCCTACAATGAGCAGTTCTTC. Translated, it gives CACGTVPYNEQFF.

The chain links TRBV6-6 to TRBJ2-1, with D possibly being TRBD1 (5 bases). With 2 bases removed from V and 15 bases from J, the gap between germline ends came to 14 bases. CDR3 size: 12 residues. CDR1 and CDR2 (germline): MNHNY, SVGAGI (reference sequence). The CDR3 region has the DNA TGTGCCAGCAGTTACGCCCCCATGGGGCGGTTCTTC. It is translated as CASSYAPMGRFF.

The chain is built from TRBV2 and TRBJ2-2; 8 positions agree with TRBD2. This CDR3 spans 14 amino acids. Germline CDR1 is SNHLY and CDR2 is FYNNEI. Losses at the gene ends were 6 bases for V and 7 bases for J; bases not matched to a gene: 7. CDR3 loop: CASSPGLAGGELFF. In nucleotides, the CDR3 is TGTGCCAGCAGCCCCGGACTAGCAGGCGGGGAGCTGTTTTTT.

The chain links TRBV5-4 to TRBJ2-5; D call uncertain. The CDR3 consists of 13 residues. V was cut by 2 bases and J by 4 bases, with 9 bases left in between. Per germline, CDR1 SGHNT and CDR2 YYREEE (reference sequence). CDR3 sequence: CASSFVGRETQYF. The CDR3 coding sequence is TGTGCCAGCAGCTTCGTGGGTCGAGAGACCCAGTACTTC.

The V and J genes are TRBV27 and TRBJ2-7; D unresolved. This CDR3 contains 15 residues. With 0 bases removed from V and 4 bases from J, the gap between germline ends came to 13 bases. Germline lookup yields CDR1 MNHEY and CDR2 SMNVEV (reference sequence). CDR3 sequence reads: CASSLSTPWPYEQYF. CDR3 DNA sequence: TGTGCCAGCAGTTTATCGACACCTTGGCCTTACGAGCAGTACTTC.

The genes are TRBV7-2 and TRBJ1-1; weak D call: TRBD1 (6 bases). V was clipped by 5 bases and J by 7 bases, with 11 bases between them. The CDR3 extends over 12 amino acids. Germline CDR1 and CDR2: SGHTA and FQGNSA. CDR3 nucleotide sequence: TGTGCCAGCAGCCCACAGGGCCTTGAAGCTTTCTTT. Translating gives CASSPQGLEAFF.

This clone was recorded once. The V gene is TRBV6-4, the J gene TRBJ1-2; D unclear. Per the germline V gene, CDR1 is MRHNA and CDR2 is SNTAGT. This CDR3 is built from 16 residues. V gave up 3 bases and J gave up 0 bases, with 14 bases separating them. The CDR3 region is CASSDIRGIANYGYTF. In DNA form, the CDR3 reads TGTGCCAGCAGTGATATACGGGGAATTGCTAACTATGGCTACACCTTC.

The chain couples TRBV11-2 to TRBJ2-2; D may be TRBD1 (6 bases). The ends were cut back, 1 base at V and 1 base at J, with 13 bases in the middle. The CDR3 has 17 amino acids. In germline, CDR1 is SGHAT, CDR2 FQNNGV. The CDR3 bases are TGTGCCAGCAGCTTAGTCCCCGGGACACTGAACACCGGGGAGCTGTTTTTT. It encodes CASSLVPGTLNTGELFF.

The V call is TRBV4-3, the J call TRBJ1-6, with D tentatively TRBD1 (6 bases). V was trimmed by 0 bases and J by 5 bases, leaving 11 bases between them. Germline V CDR1 and CDR2: LGHNA, YSLEER. This CDR3 spans 16 amino acids. CDR3 DNA: TGCGCCAGCAGCCAAGAGGTAGGGGGGAATAATTCACCCCTCCACTTT. Translated, it gives CASSQEVGGNNSPLHF.

This clone was seen just once. The J gene is TRBJ2-1, the V gene TRBV19, with 11 bases aligning to TRBD2. From germline, CDR1 is LNHDA and CDR2 SQIVND (reference sequence). Germline trimming cut 3 bases from V and 9 bases from J; bases unmatched to any gene: 7. The CDR3 consists of 15 residues. This CDR3 reads CASSIGSGGAGEQFF. The DNA for the CDR3 is TGTGCCAGTAGTATTGGTAGCGGGGGGGCCGGTGAGCAGTTCTTC.

The chain is built from TRBV25-1 and TRBJ1-5; no clear D. V was clipped by 6 bases and J by 3 bases, with 12 bases between them. CDR3 length equals 14 residues. Germline V gene sequence: CDR1 MGHDK, CDR2 SYGVNS. Written as DNA, the CDR3 is TGTGCCAGCAGGGGCCAAGGGTACAATCAGCCCCAGCATTTT. Encoded protein: CASRGQGYNQPQHF.

The sample holds a few counts of this clone. The genes are TRBV5-5 and TRBJ1-2; 8 nucleotides align to TRBD1. Germline V gene lookup returns CDR1 SGHKS and CDR2 YYEKEE (reference sequence). This CDR3 comprises 13 residues. Trimming cost V 4 bases and J 6 bases; bases outside gene matches: 5. The CDR3 nucleotides read TGTGCCAGCAGCGTTGACAGGGGTCATGGCTACACCTTC. This translates into CASSVDRGHGYTF.

This clone was detected once. The V call is TRBV6-1, the J call TRBJ1-4, with a weak D call TRBD1 (5 bases). This CDR3 is built from 14 residues. Per germline, CDR1 MNHNS and CDR2 SASEGT. The CDR3 DNA reads TGTGCTGGTCAATTGAGGCAGGGAAATGAAAAACTGTTTTTT. Its protein product is CAGQLRQGNEKLFF.

The rearrangement links TRBV25-1 to TRBJ2-3; TRBD2 is a possible D gene (6 bases). Germline-derived CDR1 and CDR2 are MGHDK and SYGVNS. The CDR3 sequence is 15 residues long. V was clipped by 4 bases and J by 0 bases, with 11 bases between them. In DNA form, the CDR3 reads TGTGCCAGCAGTGTGGGAGCGGGTAGCACAGATACGCAGTATTTT. Residues: CASSVGAGSTDTQYF.

The chain couples TRBV29-1 to TRBJ1-2, with TRBD1 as a possible D gene (5 bases). V was pared by 5 bases and J by 4 bases, with 14 bases between. The CDR3 loop spans 13 amino acids. Germline V gene data show CDR1 as SQVTM and CDR2 as ANQGSEA. The CDR3 spells CSVSGQEGYGYTF. The CDR3 nucleotides read TGCAGCGTTTCCGGACAAGAGGGCTATGGCTACACCTTC. The full variable domain, its missing parts supplied by reference TRBV29-1 and TRBJ1-2, is SAVISQKPSRDICQRGTSLTIQCQVDSQVTMMFWYRQQPGQSLTLIATANQGSEATYESGFVIDKFPISRPNLTFSTLTVSNMSPEDSSIYLCSVSGQEGYGYTFGSGTRLTVV.

The genes are TRBV9 and TRBJ1-2, with TRBD1 matching over 12 bases. The V gene end was trimmed by 7 bases and the J gene end by 13 bases; junction bases not matched to a gene: 14. CDR3 length: 14 amino acids. CDR1 SGDLS and CDR2 YYNGEE come from the germline V gene. CDR3: CASVLAGTGGPFTF. The CDR3 nucleotides read TGTGCCAGCGTCTTAGCCGGGACAGGGGGCCCGTTCACCTTC.

The chain carries TRBV10-1 and TRBJ1-6, with TRBD1 matching 8 bases. Per germline, CDR1 WNHNN and CDR2 SYGVQD (reference sequence). This CDR3 contains 16 residues. Germline trimming cut 2 bases from V and 4 bases from J; bases unmatched to any gene: 4. The CDR3 nucleotides are TGCGCCAGCAGTGAGCCGGGACAGGAGTATAATTCACCCCTCCACTTT. Translating it yields CASSEPGQEYNSPLHF.

The count of this clone is one. Written as DNA, the CDR3 is TGTGCCTGGTATCAAAAAAGGGGGCTTGGAACTGAAGCTTTCTTT. Residues: CAWYQKRGLGTEAFF. The chain employs TRBV30 and TRBJ1-1; the match to TRBD1 covers 7 bases. The CDR3 has 15 residues. Germline V lookup: CDR1 GTSNPN, CDR2 SVGIG (reference sequence). V trimming: 5 bases; J trimming: 5 bases; junction bases outside the gene matches: 14.

The CDR3 loop is CASTKGGRDTGELFF. The CDR3 region has the DNA TGTGCCAGCACTAAGGGCGGGAGAGACACCGGGGAGCTGTTTTTT. V usage is TRBV28 and J usage is TRBJ2-2; 7 nucleotides line up with TRBD2. The germline CDR1 and CDR2 sequences are MDHEN and SYDVKM. The V and J ends lost 7 bases and 3 bases, in that order; junction bases with no gene match: 8. This CDR3 has 15 residues.

Turning to this clone: Different DNA sequences within this sample yield the same CDR3. The V and J genes are TRBV7-2 and TRBJ2-7; 9 bases are a match to TRBD1. The CDR3 length is 15 residues. Per germline, CDR1 SGHTA and CDR2 FQGNSA. V lost 1 base and J lost 2; bases outside the gene matches: 3. The CDR3 is CASSLGGQGTYEQYF. The CDR3 DNA reads TGTGCCAGCAGCTTAGGCGGACAGGGGACCTACGAGCAGTACTTC.

The chain uses TRBV27 and TRBJ2-5; TRBD1 is a possible D gene (5 bases). This CDR3 comprises 14 residues. Trimming took 5 bases from V and 5 from J, leaving 15 bases between them. Germline lookup yields CDR1 MNHEY and CDR2 SMNVEV (reference sequence). Here the CDR3 reads CASSLDTGGETQYF. The CDR3 DNA sequence: TGTGCCAGCAGTCTCGACACAGGCGGCGAGACCCAGTACTTC.

V usage is TRBV19 and J usage is TRBJ1-5; D remains unclear. CDR1 and CDR2 from the germline V gene are LNHDA and SQIVND (reference sequence). This CDR3 region has 13 residues. The V end was cut by 7 bases, the J end by 3 bases, with 10 bases between. DNA of the CDR3: TGTGCCAGTACCGGACGGAACAATCAGCCCCAGCATTTT. Protein product: CASTGRNNQPQHF.

V and J are TRBV9 and TRBJ1-2; D is undetermined. The V end lost 0 bases, the J end lost 8 bases, and 11 bases lay between the germline ends. CDR3 length: 13 residues. Germline CDR1 and CDR2: SGDLS and YYNGEE. This chain's CDR3 is CASSVGHTEGYTF. CDR3 DNA: TGTGCCAGCAGCGTAGGTCACACCGAGGGCTACACCTTC.

The rearrangement uses TRBV10-2 and TRBJ2-3; D gene uncertain. V lost 4 bases, J lost 3 bases, and 17 bases lay in between. The CDR3 consists of 16 residues. CDR1 is WSHSY, CDR2 SAAADI, per germline. CDR3 nucleotide sequence: TGCGCCAGCAGTGGGGAAGGAGTCATCAGGACAGATACGCAGTATTTT. Protein product: CASSGEGVIRTDTQYF.

Details on this clone: In the same sample, other DNA sequences code for this CDR3. CDR3 in DNA: TGTGCCAGCTCACCACTAGCGGGGACGTACAATGAGCAGTTCTTC. Translated: CASSPLAGTYNEQFF. The rearrangement links TRBV18 to TRBJ2-1, with 8 bases aligning to TRBD2. Per germline, CDR1 KGHSH and CDR2 LQKENI. V trimming: 1 base; J trimming: 4 bases; junction bases outside the gene matches: 3. This CDR3 has 15 residues.

The CDR3 protein is CASSFWKRNTGELFF. CDR3 bases: TGTGCCAGCAGTTTTTGGAAGAGGAACACCGGGGAGCTGTTTTTT. The chain is built from TRBV27 and TRBJ2-2; no clear D. From germline, CDR1 is MNHEY and CDR2 SMNVEV (reference sequence). This CDR3 has 15 residues. With 3 bases removed from V and 1 base from J, the gap between germline ends came to 9 bases.